This TCR beta chain originates from a study of cytotoxic CD8 clonotypes in ibrutinib-treated CLL. The overall study: Response samples were taken after a median of about 11 months on treatment, range 6 to 36. Study outcomes and limitations: Patients with sustained remission and those progressing were sampled at differing times.

This clone was counted a single time. Its antigen is currently unknown. Relative to the germline gene, one junction end is altered; a read error may explain this. Measured with immunoSEQ multiplex PCR; TCRdb has only the in-frame clones, and not every one. Of more than 200,000 clones detected, 75% to 80% appear once; the ten largest clones hold approximately 10%. This CDR3 has 13 residues. Germline V gene data show CDR1 as WNHNN and CDR2 as SYGVQD (reference sequence). The input for sequencing was PBMCs, taken after 12 months of ibrutinib treatment. The source is a human donor with chronic lymphocytic leukemia. The V gene is TRBV10-1, the J gene TRBJ2-3; no clear D. The CDR3 bases are TGCGCCAGCAGTAAGTCGAGTCTTGTTACGCAGTATTTT. Encoded protein: CASSKSSLVTQYF.